This T cell receptor beta chain was found in a study of T-cell reconstitution after alpha-beta-depleted transplantation in children. Whole-study findings and limits: Diversity of TCRbeta at day 60 was high in some patients, arising from surviving recipient T cells and thymic progenitors. One year post-transplant, T-cell counts and diversity were largely derived from T cells produced anew.

Ten or more counts support this clonotype. Its cognate antigen is unknown. The germline V gene has CDR1 WSHSY and CDR2 SAAADI. This CDR3 spans 13 amino acids. V lost 4 bases to trimming and J lost 2 bases, with 8 bases between them. Unique molecular identifiers were incorporated during preparation of the TCRbeta library. In TCRdb, the PCR reads were re-called with MiXCR into one record per CDR3 protein. The sample includes around 420,000 distinct CDR3 sequences, 15% to 20% of them seen just once. The sequencing used PBMCs, mostly from graft donor cells, collected 360 days after TCRalphabeta/CD19-depleted stem cell transplant. This receptor was identified in a boy in the first two years of life who had a stem cell transplant for Wiskott-Aldrich syndrome, so the T cells may come from the graft donor. The rearrangement joins TRBV10-2 to TRBJ2-5, with unresolved D. The CDR3 DNA is TGCGCCAGCAGTGGCCAGTCGCAAGAGACCCAGTACTTC. Amino acids: CASSGQSQETQYF.